This T cell receptor beta chain was recorded in a study of blood T cell repertoires in COVID-19. Study context: The cDNA or gDNA used as material had been derived from T cells, B-cell-depleted T cells, or PBMCs.

CDR1 is LGHNA and CDR2 is YSLEER in the germline V gene. The CDR3 totals 13 residues. The junction had 1 base not matched to a gene; V was cut back by 1 base and J by 7 bases. TCRdb's table, derived via immunoSEQ multiplex PCR, lists solely in-frame clones and lacks some. The sample comprises 90,000 or so clones, around 78% of which are singletons, and over 9.5% rests with the top ten. The chain is built from TRBV4-3 and TRBJ1-1, with 9 bases lining up with TRBD1. The sequence came from a human donor in a cohort sampled during active COVID-19. What was sequenced was peripheral blood. CDR3 coding DNA: TGCGCCAGCAGCCAAGTGGGACAGGGTGAAGCTTTCTTT. Translating it yields CASSQVGQGEAFF.